This T cell receptor (beta chain) emerged from a study of cytomegalovirus exposure and HLA in healthy donors. Study information: A later analysis reported the same platform for the approximately 110 validation repertoires and the approximately 670 first-cohort repertoires.

This CDR3 region has 16 residues. V shed 4 bases, J shed 4 bases, and the junction held 8 bases outside the gene matches. The germline V gene has CDR1 MDHEN and CDR2 SYDVKM. Whole-study results and caveats: Some TCR beta chains (roughly 160 of them) were listed as cytomegalovirus-associated.

Sequencing was performed with immunoSEQ multiplex PCR; in TCRdb, only in-frame clones are kept and a portion is missing. Of about 56,000 clones in the sample, around nine tenths are singletons; the top ten hold roughly 1.2%. In regard to this clone: No antigen is known for it.

The TCR sequence derives from a young man in good health and CMV-seronegative. Sequenced input: PBMCs. The V and J genes are TRBV28 and TRBJ1-5; 9 positions match TRBD1. In nucleotides, the CDR3 is TGTGCCAGCAGTTCAACAGGGGGCGAGGAGAATCAGCCCCAGCATTTT. Translation gives CASSSTGGEENQPQHF. Complete variable domain (other parts from reference TRBV28 and TRBJ1-5): DVKVTQSSRYLVKRTGEKVFLECVQDMDHENMFWYRQDPGLGLRLIYFSYDVKMKEKGDIPEGYSVSREKKERFSLILESASTNQTSMYLCASSSTGGEENQPQHFGDGTRLSIL.